This T cell receptor (beta chain) appears in the sequencing data of a study of blood T cell repertoires in COVID-19. Data came from immunoSEQ multiplex PCR; TCRdb stores just in-frame clones and leaves some out. The sample records hundreds of thousands of clones, approximately 88% being singletons. The junction had 8 bases not matched to a gene; V was cut back by 2 bases and J by 4 bases. Germline loops: CDR1 MNHEY, CDR2 SMNVEV (reference sequence). The CDR3 extends over 15 amino acids. The V and J genes are TRBV27 and TRBJ2-7, with TRBD1 identical over 7 bases. The sequencing sample was made of peripheral blood. The TCR comes from a woman between 65 and 79 years old with COVID-19, enrolled during active disease. Here the CDR3 reads CASSLRWDSSYEQYF. For the CDR3, the DNA is TGTGCCAGCAGTTTACGTTGGGACAGCTCTTACGAGCAGTACTTC.